The clone carrying this T cell receptor (beta chain) appeared a few times. The antigen is unknown. These data belong to a study of T cell repertoires in cytomegalovirus infection. Study details: From public TCR beta signatures came an indication of both CMV infection and matching HLA type. Overall study results and limits: HLA-C-restricted, CMV-specific TCR beta clonotypes were dominant ex vivo.

V was pared by 0 bases and J by 3 bases, with 4 bases between. Looked up from germline, CDR1 is SGHRS and CDR2 is YFSETQ. The CDR3 sequence is 12 residues long. Each CDR3 protein is one row after TCRdb ran MiXCR on the reads. This sample has about 440,000 distinct CDR3 sequences, with roughly 31% found just once. The specimen was PBMCs. The TCR originated in a human donor in good health (CMV status not recorded). Some clones in this sample may be carry-over from other donors' samples. The V gene is TRBV5-1, the J gene TRBJ2-7; D unclear. CDR3 loop: CASSLEFYEQYF. The DNA of the CDR3 is TGCGCCAGCAGCTTGGAGTTCTACGAGCAGTACTTC.